This TCR beta chain was recorded in a study of regulatory T cells in long-lasting Graves disease. This clonotype was seen a few times. A much larger clone differs by one base, so this may be a read error. Arm-PCR of CDR3 regions and iRepertoire HTBI primers were used to build TCR beta libraries. TCRdb passed the multiplex PCR reads through MiXCR, listing each CDR3 protein once. The repertoire holds about 500,000 distinct CDR3 sequences, with 12% as singletons. Germline CDR1 is MNHEY and CDR2 is SVGAGI. This CDR3 comprises 14 residues. Trimming stripped 2 bases from V and 3 bases from J, with 10 bases between. The sample's time point: newly diagnosed GD, antithyroid drugs for less than 3 months. The authors made the TCR library using RNA they extracted from PBMCs. These data were also filed under a second study, of T cells in Graves' hyperthyroidism and ophthalmopathy. That source adds: TCR CDR3 underwent first-round RT-PCR with the HTBI primer set.

Source: peripheral blood mononuclear cells (PBMCs), taken at new diagnosis, from a patient treated with antithyroid drugs. The origin of this receptor is a woman under 40 with Graves disease. The chain employs TRBV6-5 and TRBJ2-5; D is unclear. The CDR3 region is CASSYTEAEETQYF. DNA of the CDR3: TGTGCCAGCAGTTACACCGAGGCGGAAGAGACCCAGTACTTC.